The 2 T cell receptor beta chains given below trace back to one sample, sequenced in a study of blood T cell repertoires in COVID-19. Repertoires were generated with immunoSEQ multiplex PCR, while TCRdb's copy carries only in-frame clones and drops some. The data hold around 59,000 clones, with around nine tenths observed a single time. The sequenced material came from peripheral blood. Receptors were obtained from a man in his 60s with acute or convalescent COVID-19.

The CDR3 loop is CAISDGTSGRARVETQYF. The CDR3 DNA reads as TGTGCCATCAGTGACGGGACTAGCGGGAGGGCCAGGGTGGAGACCCAGTACTTC. The rearrangement uses TRBV10-3 and TRBJ2-5, with 16 bases that match TRBD2. The CDR3 is 18 amino acids. From germline, CDR1 is ENHRY and CDR2 SYGVKD. J lost 5 bases, V lost 3 bases, and 9 bases had no gene match.

The V gene is TRBV5-1, the J gene TRBJ2-3; 11 nucleotides agree with TRBD2. Germline values: CDR1 SGHRS, CDR2 YFSETQ. The CDR3 is 16 residues long. V trimming: 4 bases; J trimming: 5 bases; junction bases outside the gene matches: 9. CDR3 sequence reads: CASSPGASGRLDTQYF. CDR3 sequence (DNA): TGCGCCAGCAGCCCCGGGGCTAGCGGGAGGTTAGATACGCAGTATTTT.